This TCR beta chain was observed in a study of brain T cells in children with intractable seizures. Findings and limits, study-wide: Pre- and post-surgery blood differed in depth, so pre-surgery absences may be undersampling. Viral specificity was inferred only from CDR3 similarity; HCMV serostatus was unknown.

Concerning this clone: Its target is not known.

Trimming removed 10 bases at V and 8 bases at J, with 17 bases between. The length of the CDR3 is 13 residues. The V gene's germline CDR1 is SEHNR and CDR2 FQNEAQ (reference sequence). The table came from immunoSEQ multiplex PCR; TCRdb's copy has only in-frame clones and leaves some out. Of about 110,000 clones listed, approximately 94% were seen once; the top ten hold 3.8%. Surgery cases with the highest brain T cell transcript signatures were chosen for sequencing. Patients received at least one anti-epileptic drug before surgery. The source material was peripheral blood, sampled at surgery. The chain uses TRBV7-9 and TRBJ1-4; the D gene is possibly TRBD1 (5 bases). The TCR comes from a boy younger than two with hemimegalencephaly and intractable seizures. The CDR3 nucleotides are TGTGCCACCTCGGGGGGTCGTAGGGAAAAACTGTTTTTT. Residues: CATSGGRREKLFF.